Following are 30 T cell receptor beta chains from one sample sequenced in a study of regulatory T cells in long-lasting Graves disease. Time point here: persistent/refractory GD, antithyroid drugs over 5 years with positive TRAb. TCR sequences were obtained from RNA taken from PBMCs. Construction of the TCR beta libraries employed iRepertoire HTBI primers in conjunction with Arm-PCR of CDR3 regions. Via MiXCR, TCRdb re-called the multiplex PCR reads, giving one row per CDR3 protein. The data contain about 470,000 distinct CDR3 sequences, more than 20% of them singletons. The sample in question was peripheral blood mononuclear cells (PBMCs), obtained when the disease was refractory, from a patient treated with antithyroid drugs. The receptors were sampled from a female donor with Graves disease.

This clonotype was seen a handful of times. J is TRBJ2-7 and V is TRBV9, with 9 bases fitting TRBD2. Trimming took 4 bases from V and 6 from J; bases not matched to a gene: 5. Germline CDR1 and CDR2: SGDLS and YYNGEE. The CDR3 is 13 amino acids. This chain's CDR3 is CASSYSGSPEQYF. The CDR3, as DNA: TGTGCCAGCAGCTATAGCGGGAGTCCCGAGCAGTACTTC.

This clonotype was observed many times. V and J are TRBV7-9 and TRBJ1-1; D uncertain. The ends were cut back, 0 bases at V and 4 bases at J, with 12 bases in the middle. Germline lookup yields CDR1 SEHNR and CDR2 FQNEAQ (reference sequence). This CDR3 has 15 amino acids. The CDR3 reads CASSLAGMGGTEAFF. The CDR3 nucleotides are TGTGCCAGCAGCTTAGCAGGGATGGGTGGCACTGAAGCTTTCTTT.

As regards this clonotype: Relative to the germline gene, one junction end is altered; a read error may explain this. The chain has TRBV7-7 and TRBJ1-3, with D unresolved. CDR3 length: 13 amino acids. Germline V lookup: CDR1 SSHAT, CDR2 FNYEAQ (reference sequence). The CDR3 is CASSPILGNTIYF. The CDR3 DNA follows: TGTGCTAGCAGCCCGATCCTTGGAAACACCATATATTTT.

This chain joins TRBV20-1 and TRBJ2-1; D is undetermined. The germline gives CDR1 DFQATT, CDR2 SNEGSKA (reference sequence). The CDR3 has 15 residues. With 4 bases removed from V and 7 bases from J, the gap between germline ends came to 20 bases. Here the CDR3 reads CSAIFHAFLGNEQFF. DNA for the CDR3: TGCAGTGCTATATTTCATGCGTTTCTGGGGAATGAGCAGTTCTTC.

The chain is built from TRBV7-8 and TRBJ1-5; D possibly corresponds to TRBD1 (6 bases). This CDR3 is built from 14 residues. The V end was cut by 1 base, the J end by 8 bases, with 12 bases between. CDR1 SGHVS and CDR2 FQNEAQ come from the germline V gene. The CDR3: CASSLEGGLEPQHF. The CDR3 DNA reads as TGTGCCAGCAGCTTAGAGGGGGGCCTAGAGCCCCAGCATTTT.

This clonotype was counted between two and nine times. This sequence joins TRBV11-2 and TRBJ2-3, with 7 positions matching TRBD2. The germline gives CDR1 SGHAT, CDR2 FQNNGV. J was trimmed by 3 bases and V by 4 bases; bases with no gene match: 10. There are 16 residues in the CDR3. This CDR3 is CASSSNMMGGTDTQYF. Written as DNA, the CDR3 is TGTGCCAGCAGCTCGAATATGATGGGAGGGACAGATACGCAGTATTTT.

This chain joins TRBV19 and TRBJ2-7; D possibly matches TRBD1 or TRBD2 (5 bases each). Trimming removed 0 bases at V and 2 bases at J, with 11 bases between. Germline V CDR1 and CDR2: LNHDA, SQIVND (reference sequence). This CDR3 is built from 15 residues. CDR3 sequence reads: CASSIDRGRTYEQYF. CDR3 coding DNA: TGTGCCAGTAGTATAGATCGGGGACGAACCTACGAGCAGTACTTC.

The rearrangement links TRBV11-1 to TRBJ2-7; 8 nucleotides line up with TRBD2. Losses at the gene ends were 6 bases for V and 2 bases for J; bases not matched to a gene: 6. The germline V gene has CDR1 SGHAT and CDR2 FQDESV (reference sequence). The CDR3 extends over 14 amino acids. The CDR3 coding sequence is TGTGCCAGCAGGGGGACTAGACAAACCTACGAGCAGTACTTC. Its protein is CASRGTRQTYEQYF.

This clonotype was recorded at least ten times. The rearrangement uses TRBV6-1 and TRBJ1-6; D might be TRBD1 (5 bases). The CDR3 runs 14 residues. Germline V gene lookup returns CDR1 MNHNS and CDR2 SASEGT. V lost 5 bases and J lost 9, with 14 bases in between. CDR3 loop: CASSSRESISPLHF. CDR3 in DNA: TGTGCCAGCAGTAGCAGGGAGTCGATTTCACCCCTCCACTTT.

The sample holds many counts of this clonotype. This chain uses TRBV28 with TRBJ1-2; 12 bases map to TRBD1. Germline assignment: CDR1 MDHEN and CDR2 SYDVKM. The CDR3 runs 15 residues. Germline trimming cut 7 bases from V and 6 bases from J; bases unmatched to any gene: 9. CDR3 protein: CASTLGTGGADGYTF. The CDR3 DNA sequence: TGTGCCAGCACCTTGGGGACAGGGGGCGCCGATGGCTACACCTTC.

With regard to this clonotype: This may be a read error: a much more frequent sequence differs by one nucleotide. The rearrangement uses TRBV6-1 and TRBJ1-5; D is unclear. This CDR3 has 16 amino acids. Trimming shortened V by 6 bases and J by 3 bases, and 18 bases separated the two germline ends. The germline V gene encodes CDR1 MNHNS and CDR2 SASEGT. In DNA, the CDR3 is TGTGCCAGCAGCTCGGGGATAAGGCGGACCAATCAGCCCCAGCATTTT. Amino acids: CASSSGIRRTNQPQHF.

This clonotype was detected many times. This chain uses TRBV27 with TRBJ1-1; TRBD1 agrees at 9 bases. Germline lookup yields CDR1 MNHEY and CDR2 SMNVEV (reference sequence). CDR3 length: 15 amino acids. With 5 bases clipped from V and 5 bases from J, the junction kept 9 bases outside the gene matches. The CDR3 bases are TGTGCCAGCAGTACGGACAGGGGAGAAAGGACTGAAGCTTTCTTT. This gives the protein CASSTDRGERTEAFF.

This clonotype was counted ten times or more. The chain is built from TRBV27 and TRBJ2-5, with a possible D match to TRBD2 (5 bases). Trimming took off 6 bases at V and 9 bases at J, with 17 bases between the two ends. This CDR3 is built from 13 residues. Germline V gene lookup returns CDR1 MNHEY and CDR2 SMNVEV (reference sequence). The CDR3: CASSSGRGVAQYF. The CDR3 DNA sequence: TGTGCCAGCAGCTCAGGTCGGGGAGTGGCCCAGTACTTC.

This clonotype was counted a few times. The chain uses TRBV9 and TRBJ2-2; the D is unclear. This CDR3 is 14 amino acids long. Trimming removed 1 base from V and 0 bases from J, with 4 bases in between. Germline CDR1 and CDR2: SGDLS and YYNGEE. Here the CDR3 DNA reads TGTGCCAGCAGCGTACTAGCGAACACCGGGGAGCTGTTTTTT. It specifies CASSVLANTGELFF. Full variable domain (outside the CDR3, taken from reference TRBV9 and TRBJ2-2): DSGVTQTPKHLITATGQRVTLRCSPRSGDLSVYWYQQSLDQGLQFLIQYYNGEERAKGNILERFSAQQFPDLHSELNLSSLELGDSALYFCASSVLANTGELFFGEGSRLTVL.

This chain connects TRBV29-1 to TRBJ2-7, with D possibly TRBD2 on 6 matching bases. Germline lookup yields CDR1 SQVTM and CDR2 ANQGSEA. The CDR3 extends over 12 amino acids. V lost 7 bases and J lost 7, with 17 bases in between. In DNA form, the CDR3 reads TGCAGCGGAGGACTAAACAGCGGGGAGCAGTACTTC. Translated, it gives CSGGLNSGEQYF.

J is TRBJ2-3 and V is TRBV6-5, with D possibly being TRBD1 or TRBD2 (5 bases each). V was shortened by 4 bases and J by 6 bases, with 14 bases between the two germline ends. The CDR3 extends over 14 amino acids. CDR1 and CDR2 (germline): MNHEY, SVGAGI. The CDR3, as DNA: TGTGCCAGCAGTTTATATTCGGGGCAGGATACGCAGTATTTT. Its translation: CASSLYSGQDTQYF.

In its sample, this clonotype was seen many times. The chain joins TRBV11-2 to TRBJ1-1; 9 bases align to TRBD1. CDR3 size: 15 residues. Germline V CDR1 and CDR2: SGHAT, FQNNGV. The V segment lost 3 bases and the J segment 3 bases; nucleotides outside the gene matches: 5. The CDR3: CASSFRGQGYTEAFF. CDR3 bases: TGTGCCAGCAGCTTTAGGGGACAGGGTTACACTGAAGCTTTCTTT.

Concerning this clonotype itself: This clone may be a read error of a much larger clone one base away. The gene calls are TRBV6-1 and TRBJ2-7; D possibly matches TRBD1 or TRBD2 (5 bases each). With 11 bases removed from V and 3 bases from J, the gap between germline ends came to 20 bases. There are 14 residues in the CDR3. Germline CDR1 is MNHNS and CDR2 is SASEGT. CDR3 amino acids: CACTNGNRFYEQYF. The CDR3, as DNA: TGTGCCTGCACTAACGGGAACAGGTTCTACGAGCAGTACTTC.

Notes on this clonotype: The junction and the germline gene differ at one end; a read error may be behind it. The chain joins TRBV5-4 to TRBJ1-1, with D possibly matching TRBD1 (5 bases). CDR3 length equals 13 residues. Germline V lookup: CDR1 SGHNT, CDR2 YYREEE (reference sequence). CDR3 DNA sequence: TGTGCCTGCAGCCTAGGGGCGAACACTGAAGCTTTCTTT. It specifies CACSLGANTEAFF.

The V gene is TRBV14, the J gene TRBJ2-7, with 8 bases that match TRBD2. CDR3 length: 16 residues. V gave up 5 bases and J gave up 3 bases; unmatched junction bases: 12. Germline CDR1 SGHDN, CDR2 FVKESK. DNA for the CDR3: TGTGCCAGCAGCAGAATAGCGGGATTCGAAATCTACGAGCAGTACTTC. Its translation: CASSRIAGFEIYEQYF. The full variable domain, in which reference TRBV14 and TRBJ2-7 provide the parts outside the CDR3, is EAGVTQFPSHSVIEKGQTVTLRCDPISGHDNLYWYRRVMGKEIKFLLHFVKESKQDESGMPNNRFLAERTGGTYSTLKVQPAELEDSGVYFCASSRIAGFEIYEQYFGPGTRLTVT.

The chain has TRBV3-1 and TRBJ2-6; D possibly corresponds to TRBD2 (6 bases). V was pared by 5 bases and J by 1 base, with 9 bases between. The CDR3 extends over 15 amino acids. Germline loops: CDR1 LGHDT, CDR2 YNNKEL (reference sequence). In DNA form, the CDR3 reads TGTGCCAGCAGCGGGAGGAGGTCTGGGGCCAACGTCCTGACTTTC. Its translation is CASSGRRSGANVLTF.

This clonotype was seen at least ten times. The V gene is TRBV27, the J gene TRBJ1-2; TRBD1 is a possible D gene (5 bases). The CDR3 loop spans 15 amino acids. The germline V and J ends were trimmed by 6 bases and 2 bases, with 16 bases remaining between them. CDR1 is MNHEY, CDR2 SMNVEV, per germline (reference sequence). CDR3 amino acids: CASSLAGPSNYGYTF. The CDR3 region has the DNA TGTGCCAGCAGCCTCGCGGGACCCTCAAACTATGGCTACACCTTC.

The chain is built from TRBV20-1 and TRBJ2-7; D is perhaps TRBD1 (6 bases). This CDR3 comprises 15 residues. V lost 4 bases and J lost 2, with 18 bases in between. CDR1 and CDR2 (germline): DFQATT, SNEGSKA (reference sequence). The CDR3 protein is CSAMGEMGQPYEQYF. CDR3 DNA sequence: TGCAGTGCTATGGGGGAGATGGGACAACCCTACGAGCAGTACTTC.

With regard to this clonotype: One junction end disagrees with the germline gene, perhaps due to a read error. The chain couples TRBV7-7 to TRBJ2-3; 15 positions match TRBD2. The CDR3 totals 19 residues. The germline V gene has CDR1 SSHAT and CDR2 FNYEAQ (reference sequence). The CDR3 DNA is TGTGCTAGCAGCTTAGCCCCGGGACTAGCGGGAGGAAACACAGATACGCAGTATTTT. Protein sequence: CASSLAPGLAGGNTDTQYF.

This clonotype was detected ten times or more. This sequence joins TRBV28 and TRBJ1-5; D is undetermined. Germline V gene lookup returns CDR1 MDHEN and CDR2 SYDVKM. CDR3 size: 15 residues. Between the trimmed V and J ends, which lost 6 bases and 0 bases, there was a span of 12 bases. In nucleotides, the CDR3 is TGTGCCAGCAGAGCGGTGGCAGTTAGCAATCAGCCCCAGCATTTT. This codes for CASRAVAVSNQPQHF.

The sample holds many counts of this clonotype. The CDR3 spells CASSGYDVFEQYF. The CDR3 DNA is TGTGCCAGCAGCGGATACGACGTCTTCGAGCAGTACTTC. The gene calls are TRBV28 and TRBJ2-7; D remains unclear. The CDR3 loop spans 13 amino acids. Germline CDR1 MDHEN, CDR2 SYDVKM. V was clipped by 6 bases and J by 6 bases, with 15 bases between them.

The sample holds many counts of this clonotype. This chain connects TRBV28 to TRBJ2-7, with D perhaps matching TRBD1 (6 bases). From germline, CDR1 is MDHEN and CDR2 SYDVKM. V lost 5 bases and J lost 5, with 13 bases in between. The CDR3 runs to 13 residues. For the CDR3, the DNA is TGTGCCAGCAGTCAAATACAGGGACACGAGCAGTACTTC. This codes for CASSQIQGHEQYF.

The sample holds a few counts of this clonotype. The chain is built from TRBV15 and TRBJ1-1; perhaps TRBD1 as D (5 bases). Germline V gives CDR1 LNHNV, CDR2 YYDKDF (reference sequence). Trimming pared 3 bases from V and 5 bases from J, leaving 13 bases between. The CDR3 spans 14 residues. The CDR3 loop is CATSRTRAGTEAFF. The CDR3, as DNA: TGTGCCACCAGCAGGACCAGGGCAGGGACTGAAGCTTTCTTT.

Remarks on this clonotype: A much larger clonotype is one base distant, so this may be a read error. V and J are TRBV7-2 and TRBJ1-1; D is unclear. This CDR3 has 13 amino acids. Per the germline V gene, CDR1 is SGHTA and CDR2 is FQGNSA. CDR3 in amino acids: CASSLRGGAEALF. In DNA, the CDR3 is TGTGCCAGCAGCTTAAGAGGAGGCGCTGAAGCTCTCTTT.

The chain has TRBV7-9 and TRBJ2-7; possibly TRBD2 for D (5 bases). Germline V lookup: CDR1 SEHNR, CDR2 FQNEAQ (reference sequence). The CDR3 is 15 amino acids. The ends were cut back, 5 bases at V and 2 bases at J, with 16 bases in the middle. The CDR3 loop is CASSKPGFSTYEQYF. CDR3 bases: TGTGCCAGCAGCAAACCGGGGTTTTCCACCTACGAGCAGTACTTC.